What follows is one T cell receptor beta chain and its context. The specificity of this receptor is unknown. No much larger clone exists at a distance of one base, and base qualities are not known. These data come from a study of shared clonotypes between healthy human individuals (dated by TCRdb to 2020 to 2022). With respect to the entire study: The cohort comprised a couple of women and a few men aged 18 to 49 years. Per donor, three plates each were used for CD4 naive and CD4 memory, two for CD8 naive, and one for CD8 memory. To estimate repertoire size and how much clonotype sharing occurs between individuals, the study deeply sequenced the blood TCR repertoires of five healthy adults. To increase sequencing depth and limit assay-specific biases, TCR repertoire library preparation and sequencing were carried out by different laboratories using diverse techniques. Between about 0.9 and 9 billion PBMCs per donor were obtained by leukapheresis.

The donors were healthy, HIV-negative adults with no recently reported acute infections or vaccinations. Every donor was a Caucasian adult residing in Nashville, Tennessee, USA. CD4+ T cells were enriched by magnetic negative selection; naive cells were then positively selected on CD45RA, and the negative fraction formed the memory subset. Blood was collected by leukapheresis, and PBMCs were isolated by Ficoll-Histopaque density gradient centrifugation and then cryopreserved in liquid nitrogen vapor phase. Analytical flow cytometry was used to check the purity and quantity of every magnetically sorted T cell population. From each sorted fraction, genomic DNA was isolated and quantified by UV absorbance on a Nanodrop 2000c. Via the germline V gene (reference sequence), CDR1 is SGHKS and CDR2 YYEKEE. V and J are trimmed by 0 bases and 0 bases, and the gene matches miss 4 bases of the junction. The CDR3, from cysteine to phenylalanine, totals 16 residues. Only the CDR3 part of the read is kept: 48 bases, read in frame from the first base.

On the study overall, not on this receptor specifically: Naive subsets generally had larger estimated clonotype richness than memory subsets. Clonotypes shared by all four sorted-subset donors showed higher generation probabilities than non-shared clonotypes. Incomplete sequencing was indicated by rarefaction of sorted-subset datasets, despite the large sequencing depth. Sampling was restricted to blood, and TCR repertoires in tissue are likely to differ from TCR repertoires in blood. The genetic and exposure-history diversity represented was limited by the small number of donors. Pairwise subsampling indicated that sequencing depth was expected to affect the degree of clonotype sharing among donors. Around 5.4% of naive CD4, 3.5% of naive CD8, 2.3% of memory CD4, and 0.35% to 0.5% of memory CD8 clonotypes were shared across several donors.

Using the deep immunoSEQ assay, TCR CDR3 regions were amplified from genomic DNA by multiplex PCR. For each cell subset, the extracted genomic DNA was distributed evenly across all wells of several immunoSEQ 96-well plates, and each plate served as one replicate. For sorted subsets, 200 to 250 ng of genomic DNA, equivalent to 25,000 to 35,000 T cell genomes, went into each replicate PCR. The purified libraries were quantified using a Qubit 3.0 fluorometer, sized with a Bioanalyzer 2100, and then quantified again using the KAPA Library Quantification kit. Every immunoSEQ 96-well plate was sequenced on a dedicated single-read 150-cycle Illumina NextSeq 550 flow cell. Concerning the study's data processing: The immunoSEQ output contained only junctional sequences without quality scores, so filtering could not match that applied to full-length reads. Sequences were annotated with PyIR, a Python wrapper for IgBLAST v1.9, and V/J genes and CDR3 were assigned using IMGT germline references. Reads were filtered out if the reads had weak V/J assignments (E-value above 1e-6), no CDR3, stop codons, out-of-frame junctions, or ambiguous translated residues. V3J clonotypes were defined as sequences sharing an identical inferred V gene, J gene, and CDR3 amino acid sequence. To compute the percentage overlap between repertoires, the number of shared unique clonotypes was divided by the size of the smaller repertoire. RTK rarefaction, the Chao1 estimator, and Recon v2.1 estimates of unobserved clonotypes were used to assess repertoire richness. Generation probabilities were computed with OLGA for all TCRbeta clonotypes obtained by the gDNA method from a handful of donors. This immuneACCESS table, as held by TCRdb, lists in-frame sequences with V and J called but not all clones. Of the missing ones, under half trace to an unresolved V gene in checked studies; the others have no known cause. V, J and clone size are those of that table, while D and trimming were read from the DNA. The sample table records some 2,100,000 clones; 90% to 96% of these occur just once. Around 0.13% of the sample goes to the ten largest clones.

This TCR was sampled from a young man in good health. The V gene is TRBV5-5 and the J gene is TRBJ2-7; 9 of the junction bases match TRBD1. The sequenced material came from naive CD4+ T cells sorted from blood. Read against the paper, the sample's cell subset or site label means: CD45RA+ positively selected. The CDR3 is CASSLVLDRGSYEQYF. The nucleotide sequence is given as TGTGCCAGCAGCTTGGTGTTGGACAGGGGCTCCTACGAGCAGTACTTC.